Sequencing of this T cell receptor (beta chain) was carried out in a study of blood T cell repertoires in COVID-19. At the level of the study: T cells, B-cell-depleted T cells, or PBMCs supplied cDNA or gDNA.

The germline CDR1 and CDR2 sequences are SGHAT and FQNNGV. The germline V and J ends were trimmed by 1 base and 3 bases, with 12 bases remaining between them. CDR3 length: 15 residues. Under the authors' procedure: The authors estimated nucleated cell counts from reference gene primer amplification. Assay: immunoSEQ multiplex PCR; the TCRdb copy retains only in-frame clones and omits some. D and trimming were read from the DNA, whereas the V and J calls and clone size are those reported in that table. Of about 100,000 clones in the sample, around 87% were seen once. The receptor was derived from a man aged 45 to 65 with active or convalescent COVID-19. The sequenced material came from peripheral blood. The chain employs TRBV11-2 and TRBJ1-1; possible D gene TRBD1, 5 bases. CDR3 in amino acids: CASSLGPGGDTEAFF. The CDR3 bases are TGTGCCAGCAGCTTAGGGCCCGGGGGGGACACTGAAGCTTTCTTT.